Below are 27 T cell receptor beta chains sequenced from a single sample in a study of regulatory T cells in long-lasting Graves disease. Library construction for TCR beta used iRepertoire HTBI primers and Arm-PCR of CDR3 regions. TCRdb processed the multiplex PCR reads anew with MiXCR; each CDR3 protein has one entry. The profile shows about 540,000 distinct CDR3 sequences, about 14% of them singletons. Time point here: newly diagnosed GD, antithyroid drugs for less than 3 months. Preparation of the TCR library used RNA extracted from PBMCs. These sequences were also reported in another study, on T cells in Graves' hyperthyroidism and ophthalmopathy.

The sequencing here drew on peripheral blood mononuclear cells (PBMCs), taken at new diagnosis, from a patient treated with antithyroid drugs. The receptors originated from a man aged 30-40 years with Graves disease.

The rearrangement uses TRBV5-1 and TRBJ1-6, with 7 bases aligning to TRBD1. V trimming: 4 bases; J trimming: 5 bases; junction bases outside the gene matches: 6. CDR1 SGHRS and CDR2 YFSETQ come from the germline V gene. This CDR3 is 15 amino acids long. The CDR3 spells CASSRGTVNNSPLHF. In nucleotides, the CDR3 is TGCGCCAGCAGCAGGGGGACAGTAAATAATTCACCCCTCCACTTT.

This clonotype has only a few counts. This chain joins TRBV30 and TRBJ1-5, with a tentative D call TRBD1 (5 bases). Germline CDR1 GTSNPN, CDR2 SVGIG (reference sequence). The CDR3 extends over 12 amino acids. V was clipped by 5 bases and J by 3 bases, with 8 bases between them. DNA for the CDR3: TGTGCCTGGGACAGTTTCAATCAGCCCCAGCATTTT. Amino acid sequence: CAWDSFNQPQHF.

This clonotype was detected ten times or more. The chain is built from TRBV24-1 and TRBJ2-5; tentatively, D is TRBD2 (7 bases). V was clipped by 7 bases and J by 5 bases, with 19 bases between them. CDR3 size: 15 residues. Germline V CDR1 and CDR2: KGHDR, SFDVKD. The CDR3 DNA reads as TGTGCCACCAGCGGAGCGGAGGGGGGGATGGAGACCCAGTACTTC. Amino acids: CATSGAEGGMETQYF.

The table lists this clonotype with a few counts. The chain links TRBV7-3 to TRBJ2-7; 7 bases fit TRBD1. V trimming: 5 bases; J trimming: 2 bases; junction bases outside the gene matches: 6. Germline V lookup: CDR1 SGHTA, CDR2 FQGTGA. The CDR3 covers 14 residues. CDR3 nucleotide sequence: TGTGCCAGCAGCCCGACAGGGAGCGCCTACGAGCAGTACTTC. Protein: CASSPTGSAYEQYF.

Many counts were recorded for this clonotype. The gene calls are TRBV12-3 or TRBV12-4 and TRBJ2-7; tentative D call: TRBD2 (8 bases). This CDR3 region has 19 residues. Deletions cut 5 bases from V and 3 bases from J, with 29 bases between. CDR3 region: CASSQVSRGVKREFYEQYF. CDR3 in DNA: TGTGCCAGCAGTCAAGTGTCCAGGGGGGTAAAGCGGGAGTTCTACGAGCAGTACTTC.

This clonotype was detected many times. The rearrangement joins TRBV12-5 to TRBJ2-3, with 10 bases fitting TRBD1. Germline-derived CDR1 and CDR2 are LGHNT and FRNRAP. The CDR3 extends over 16 amino acids. J lost 1 base, V lost 6 bases, and 7 bases had no gene match. CDR3 nucleotides: TGTGCTAGTGGCCCTACCGGGACAGGGGGCACAGATACGCAGTATTTT. This encodes CASGPTGTGGTDTQYF.

This sequence joins TRBV19 and TRBJ1-1; 7 bases match TRBD1. J was trimmed by 0 bases and V by 3 bases; bases with no gene match: 4. The germline V gene has CDR1 LNHDA and CDR2 SQIVND (reference sequence). The CDR3 is made up of 15 amino acids. The CDR3 DNA is TGTGCCAGTAGTATCGACAGGGATCTGAACACTGAAGCTTTCTTT. Translated: CASSIDRDLNTEAFF. Filled out from reference TRBV19 and TRBJ1-1, the complete variable domain reads DGGITQSPKYLFRKEGQNVTLSCEQNLNHDAMYWYRQDPGQGLRLIYYSQIVNDFQKGDIAEGYSVSREKKESFPLTVTSAQKNPTAFYLCASSIDRDLNTEAFFGQGTRLTVV.

This clonotype has at least ten counts. The V and J genes are TRBV5-1 and TRBJ2-1, with TRBD2 matching 7 bases. The CDR3 totals 17 residues. The V gene's germline CDR1 is SGHRS and CDR2 YFSETQ. V gave up 0 bases and J gave up 4 bases; unmatched junction bases: 10. CDR3 DNA sequence: TGCGCCAGCAGCTTGGTGAGCGGGGTCGGCCGATACAATGAGCAGTTCTTC. It translates to CASSLVSGVGRYNEQFF.

This clonotype was seen many times. J is TRBJ2-4 and V is TRBV2; 7 bases map to TRBD2. V lost 5 bases to trimming and J lost 8 bases; unmatched junction nucleotides: 6. In germline, CDR1 is SNHLY, CDR2 FYNNEI. CDR3 length equals 13 residues. The CDR3: CASSPGLGDIQYF. DNA of the CDR3: TGTGCCAGCAGTCCTGGACTAGGTGACATTCAGTACTTC.

In this sample, this clonotype turned up many times. The chain carries TRBV11-2 and TRBJ2-1; D not certain. Germline V gives CDR1 SGHAT, CDR2 FQNNGV. Trimming took 2 bases from V and 4 from J, leaving 9 bases between them. The CDR3 contains 14 residues. CDR3 nucleotide sequence: TGTGCCAGCAGCTTATACCTAGATTACAATGAGCAGTTCTTC. This codes for CASSLYLDYNEQFF.

This sequence joins TRBV10-2 and TRBJ1-2; 9 nucleotides match TRBD1. From germline, CDR1 is WSHSY and CDR2 SAAADI. Unmatched junction bases numbered 11, after V lost 10 bases and J lost 8 bases. The CDR3 contains 13 residues. The CDR3 DNA follows: TGCGCCAACAGAGAGGACAGGGGAGACGGCTACACCTTC. Protein product: CANREDRGDGYTF.

This clonotype was found many times. V is TRBV7-2 and J is TRBJ2-7, with 9 bases that match TRBD1. V shed 1 base, J shed 1 base, and the junction held 5 bases outside the gene matches. The CDR3 covers 16 residues. CDR1 is SGHTA, CDR2 FQGNSA, per germline. CDR3 coding DNA: TGTGCCAGCAGCTTAGGAGTGGACAGGGGTTCCTACGAGCAGTACTTC. It codes for CASSLGVDRGSYEQYF.

This clonotype was recorded once. V is TRBV29-1 and J is TRBJ2-3; a possible D gene is TRBD1 (7 bases). The germline V gene encodes CDR1 SQVTM and CDR2 ANQGSEA. V lost 2 bases and J lost 4, with 16 bases in between. CDR3 size: 15 residues. Here the CDR3 DNA reads TGCAGCGTTGAATCAGGGGGGAGCGGAGCAGATACGCAGTATTTT. It codes for CSVESGGSGADTQYF.

This clonotype was observed once. A far larger clone is just one base off, so this is likely a read error. The rearrangement links TRBV11-2 to TRBJ2-7; TRBD2 is a possible D gene (5 bases). The CDR3 totals 14 residues. CDR1 is SGHAT and CDR2 is FQNNGV in the germline V gene. The CDR3 protein is CAGSSRPSPGEQYF. DNA for the CDR3: TGTGCCGGCAGCTCCCGACCAAGCCCGGGGGAGCAGTACTTC.

This clonotype was counted many times. The chain carries TRBV20-1 and TRBJ2-3; 8 nucleotides align to TRBD2. J lost 9 bases, V lost 1 base, and 3 bases had no gene match. CDR3 length equals 12 residues. Germline CDR1 and CDR2: DFQATT and SNEGSKA (reference sequence). DNA for the CDR3: TGCAGTGCTAGAGCCCCTAGCGGGACGCAGTATTTT. Encoded protein: CSARAPSGTQYF.

This clonotype was picked up many times. The genes are TRBV12-3 or TRBV12-4 and TRBJ2-2, with 12 positions matching TRBD2. The CDR3 is 16 amino acids. J lost 5 bases, V lost 7 bases, and 8 bases had no gene match. The CDR3 is CASNPLAGGETGELFF. CDR3 DNA sequence: TGTGCCAGCAATCCTCTAGCGGGAGGGGAGACCGGGGAGCTGTTTTTT.

Concerning this clonotype: A far larger clone is a single base away, which makes a read error likely. The chain employs TRBV6-1 and TRBJ2-3; maybe TRBD1 (5 bases). The CDR3 sequence is 13 residues long. Trimming stripped 6 bases from V and 5 bases from J, with 12 bases between. CDR1 and CDR2 from the germline V gene are MNHNS and SASEGT. The CDR3 DNA is TGTGCCAGCAGCAGGGATTTCATAGATACGCAGTATTTT. Protein: CASSRDFIDTQYF.

This clonotype has ten or more counts. V and J are TRBV29-1 and TRBJ2-5, with D uncertain. The length of the CDR3 is 12 residues. Per germline, CDR1 SQVTM and CDR2 ANQGSEA. V dropped 3 bases and J dropped 5 bases, with 10 bases sitting between them. The CDR3 here is CSVDSARETQYF. In DNA form, the CDR3 reads TGCAGCGTTGATTCGGCGCGGGAGACCCAGTACTTC.

This clonotype was seen at least ten times. The rearrangement uses TRBV20-1 and TRBJ1-5; 7 nucleotides align to TRBD1. Germline lookup yields CDR1 DFQATT and CDR2 SNEGSKA (reference sequence). Losses at the gene ends were 3 bases for V and 4 bases for J; bases not matched to a gene: 9. CDR3 length: 15 amino acids. The CDR3 reads CSARVAGQLNQPQHF. The CDR3 nucleotides are TGCAGTGCTAGGGTAGCGGGACAGCTAAATCAGCCCCAGCATTTT.

A word on this clonotype: This may stem from a read error, because a much larger clone lies one nucleotide away. J is TRBJ2-4 and V is TRBV5-1; 8 bases match TRBD2. The CDR3 has 15 amino acids. Germline CDR1 reads SGHRS; CDR2 reads YFSETQ. The CDR3 coding sequence is TGCGCCAGCAGCCACGCCAGCGGGGGCACAAACATTCGGTACTTC. As protein: CASSHASGGTNIRYF.

This clonotype was recorded many times. V and J are TRBV27 and TRBJ2-3; possible D gene TRBD1, 6 bases. The CDR3 is 16 amino acids. V was trimmed by 6 bases and J by 2 bases, leaving 18 bases between them. Germline CDR1 reads MNHEY; CDR2 reads SMNVEV (reference sequence). CDR3 in amino acids: CASSRIQGLYTDTQYF. The DNA for the CDR3 is TGTGCCAGCAGCCGAATACAGGGTCTATACACAGATACGCAGTATTTT.

This clonotype was recorded many times. Written as DNA, the CDR3 is TGTGCCAGCAGCACCGGACAGTCAGGGGCCAACGTCCTGACTTTC. It specifies CASSTGQSGANVLTF. V gene TRBV7-2 combines with J gene TRBJ2-6, with D perhaps matching TRBD1 (6 bases). The CDR3 covers 15 residues. V was shortened by 5 bases and J by 4 bases, with 12 bases between the two germline ends. From germline, CDR1 is SGHTA and CDR2 FQGNSA.

V gene TRBV12-3 or TRBV12-4 combines with J gene TRBJ1-3; D unclear. This CDR3 spans 12 amino acids. The V gene lost 6 bases and the J gene lost 9 bases, with 12 bases spanning the gap. CDR3 sequence (DNA): TGTGCCAGCAGCATACGGGCTGCCACCATATATTTT. Protein product: CASSIRAATIYF.

This clonotype was counted many times. This sequence joins TRBV20-1 and TRBJ2-7; D may be TRBD1 (5 bases). Trimming took 4 bases from V and 1 from J, leaving 17 bases between them. The CDR3 spans 15 residues. Germline V gene data show CDR1 as DFQATT and CDR2 as SNEGSKA (reference sequence). Written as DNA, the CDR3 is TGCAGTGCTAAGGGGATCCGGACGGATTCCTACGAGCAGTACTTC. Translating it yields CSAKGIRTDSYEQYF.

This clonotype occurred many times. The gene calls are TRBV30 and TRBJ1-2, with 9 bases that match TRBD1. The germline gives CDR1 GTSNPN, CDR2 SVGIG (reference sequence). CDR3 size: 13 residues. Unmatched junction bases numbered 4, after V lost 4 bases and J lost 4 bases. The CDR3 is CAWMGQGGYGYTF. The CDR3 bases are TGTGCCTGGATGGGACAGGGAGGCTATGGCTACACCTTC.

This clonotype was counted at least ten times. CDR3 in DNA: TGTGCCAGCAGTGTAGCGGGACCGTACCAAGAGACCCAGTACTTC. It codes for CASSVAGPYQETQYF. The rearrangement uses TRBV25-1 and TRBJ2-5; 8 bases align to TRBD2. CDR1 MGHDK and CDR2 SYGVNS come from the germline V gene. V lost 4 bases, J lost 0 bases, and 4 bases stayed unmatched. This CDR3 is built from 15 residues.

This chain uses TRBV7-9 with TRBJ1-6; 10 bases fit TRBD1. There are 15 residues in the CDR3. With V trimmed by 1 base and J by 9 bases, 3 bases remained unmatched. Germline V gene sequence: CDR1 SEHNR, CDR2 FQNEAQ (reference sequence). Written as DNA, the CDR3 is TGTGCCAGCAGCTTAGTTGGGACAGGGGTTTCACCCCTCCACTTT. Translating gives CASSLVGTGVSPLHF.